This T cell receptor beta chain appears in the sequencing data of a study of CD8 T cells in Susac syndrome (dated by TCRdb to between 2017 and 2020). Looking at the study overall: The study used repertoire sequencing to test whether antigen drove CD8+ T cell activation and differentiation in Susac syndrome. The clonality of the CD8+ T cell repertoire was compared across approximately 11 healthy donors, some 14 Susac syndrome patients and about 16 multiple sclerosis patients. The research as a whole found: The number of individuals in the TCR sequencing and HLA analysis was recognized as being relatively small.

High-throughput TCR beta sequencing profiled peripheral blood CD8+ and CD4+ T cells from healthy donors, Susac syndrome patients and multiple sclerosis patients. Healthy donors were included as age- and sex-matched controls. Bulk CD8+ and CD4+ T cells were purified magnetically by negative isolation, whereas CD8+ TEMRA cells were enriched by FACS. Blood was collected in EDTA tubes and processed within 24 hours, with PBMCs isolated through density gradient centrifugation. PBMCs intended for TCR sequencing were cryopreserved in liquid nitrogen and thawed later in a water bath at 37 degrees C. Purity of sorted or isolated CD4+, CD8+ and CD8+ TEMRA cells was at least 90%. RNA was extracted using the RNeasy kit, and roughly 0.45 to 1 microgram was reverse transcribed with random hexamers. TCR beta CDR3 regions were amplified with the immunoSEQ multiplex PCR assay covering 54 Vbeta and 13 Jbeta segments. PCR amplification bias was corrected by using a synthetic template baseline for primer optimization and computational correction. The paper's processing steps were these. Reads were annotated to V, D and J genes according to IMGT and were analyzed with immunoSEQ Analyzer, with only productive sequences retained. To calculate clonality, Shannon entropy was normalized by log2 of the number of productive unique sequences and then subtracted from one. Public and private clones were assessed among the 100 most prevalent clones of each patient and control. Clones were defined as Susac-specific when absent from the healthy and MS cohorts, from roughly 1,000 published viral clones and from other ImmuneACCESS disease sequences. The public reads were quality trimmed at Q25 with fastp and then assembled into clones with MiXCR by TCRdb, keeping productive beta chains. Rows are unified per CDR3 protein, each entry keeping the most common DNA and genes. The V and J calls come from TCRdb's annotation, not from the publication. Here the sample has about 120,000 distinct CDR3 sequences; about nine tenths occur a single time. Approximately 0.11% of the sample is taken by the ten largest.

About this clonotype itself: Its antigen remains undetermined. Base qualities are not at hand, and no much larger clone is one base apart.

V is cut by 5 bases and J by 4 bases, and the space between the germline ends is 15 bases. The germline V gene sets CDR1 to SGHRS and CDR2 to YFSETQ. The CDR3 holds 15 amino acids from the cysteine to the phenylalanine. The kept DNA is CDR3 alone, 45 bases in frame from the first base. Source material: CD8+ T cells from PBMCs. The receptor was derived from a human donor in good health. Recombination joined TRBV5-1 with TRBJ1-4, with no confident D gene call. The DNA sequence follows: TGCGCCAGCAGAGCATCAGCAGTCTTTAATGAAAAACTGTTTTTT. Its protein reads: CASRASAVFNEKLFF.